These T cell receptor beta chains were read from a single sample in a study of beta chain features in type 1 diabetes. Using immunoSEQ multiplex PCR, the repertoire was profiled, and TCRdb retains in-frame clones only, with some absent. Here the sample spans 95,000 to 150,000 clones, about 15% being singletons. Source material: central memory CD4+ T cells from blood. Every receptor here comes from a man younger than 45 with type 1 diabetes. Both conserved end residues are part of each CDR3. A D gene is named only where the DNA matches it firmly. Clone size is given for some rows only: seen once, a few or many times, or a class if the clone is expanded.

CDR3: CASTIQGREQYF; DNA: TGTGCCAGCACCATACAGGGGCGAGAGCAGTACTTC; D: TRBD1; J: TRBJ2-7; V: TRBV28; size: few
CDR3: CASSEYKGPGYEQYF; DNA: TGTGCCAGCAGTGAATATAAGGGACCGGGGTACGAGCAGTACTTC; D: NA; J: TRBJ2-7; V: TRBV25-1; size: few
CDR3: CASSQAPGQGYGYTF; DNA: TGCGCCAGCAGCCAAGCTCCTGGACAGGGGTATGGCTACACCTTC; D: TRBD1; J: TRBJ1-2; V: TRBV4-1; size: NA
CDR3: CASSPTLAGAYEQYF; DNA: TGTGCCAGCAGTCCTACCCTAGCGGGGGCCTACGAGCAGTACTTC; D: TRBD2; J: TRBJ2-7; V: TRBV6-5; size: few
CDR3: CAISESGTAYGYTF; DNA: TGTGCCATCAGTGAGTCCGGGACAGCCTATGGCTACACCTTC; D: TRBD1; J: TRBJ1-2; V: TRBV10-3; size: few
CDR3: CASTGEYGYTF; DNA: TGTGCCAGTACAGGCGAATATGGCTACACCTTC; D: NA; J: TRBJ1-2; V: TRBV19; size: NA
CDR3: CASSLVDREQFF; DNA: TGCGCCAGCAGCTTGGTCGACAGAGAGCAGTTCTTC; D: NA; J: TRBJ2-1; V: TRBV5-1; size: few
CDR3: CAWMGGSANTGELFF; DNA: TGTGCCTGGATGGGAGGTTCCGCCAACACCGGGGAGCTGTTTTTT; D: NA; J: TRBJ2-2; V: TRBV30; size: few
CDR3: CASSLGPRTGTKTQYF; DNA: TGTGCCAGCAGCCTGGGCCCACGGACAGGGACAAAGACCCAGTACTTC; D: TRBD1; J: TRBJ2-5; V: TRBV7-9; size: NA
CDR3: CAIGVGSGSDTQYF; DNA: TGTGCCATAGGGGTCGGCTCCGGGTCAGATACGCAGTATTTT; D: NA; J: TRBJ2-3; V: TRBV10-3; size: NA
CDR3: CASSLGRAMNTEAFF; DNA: TGTGCCAGCAGCTTAGGTAGGGCCATGAACACTGAAGCTTTCTTT; D: NA; J: TRBJ1-1; V: TRBV11-3; size: NA
CDR3: CASSLVDDYGYTF; DNA: TGTGCCAGCAGCTTAGTCGACGACTATGGCTACACCTTC; D: NA; J: TRBJ1-2; V: TRBV7-9; size: NA
CDR3: CSVDGQDLDSNQPQHF; DNA: TGCAGCGTTGATGGGCAGGACCTTGATAGCAATCAGCCCCAGCATTTT; D: NA; J: TRBJ1-5; V: TRBV29-1; size: NA
CDR3: CASSFRQGTPSGANVLTF; DNA: TGTGCCAGCAGCTTTAGACAGGGGACACCCTCTGGGGCCAACGTCCTGACTTTC; D: TRBD1; J: TRBJ2-6; V: TRBV13; size: NA
CDR3: CASSYSEMAGANVLTF; DNA: TGTGCCAGCAGTTACTCTGAGATGGCTGGGGCCAACGTCCTGACTTTC; D: NA; J: TRBJ2-6; V: TRBV6-5; size: medium-sized
CDR3: CASSLVDSGVSSSYEQYF; DNA: TGTGCCAGCAGCTTAGTGGATAGCGGGGTTTCGAGCTCCTACGAGCAGTACTTC; D: TRBD2; J: TRBJ2-7; V: TRBV11-2; size: NA
CDR3: CASSRTSGAETQYF; DNA: TGTGCCAGCAGCCGTACTAGCGGGGCTGAGACCCAGTACTTC; D: TRBD2; J: TRBJ2-5; V: TRBV7-2; size: few
CDR3: CSVEEQGGEKLFF; DNA: TGCAGCGTTGAAGAACAGGGGGGTGAAAAACTGTTTTTT; D: TRBD1; J: TRBJ1-4; V: TRBV29-1; size: NA
CDR3: CASSPLAYSAEAFF; DNA: TGTGCCAGCTCACCTCTGGCCTATTCGGCTGAAGCTTTCTTT; D: NA; J: TRBJ1-1; V: TRBV18; size: few
CDR3: CASSQERHEQYF; DNA: TGTGCCAGCAGCCAAGAGCGCCACGAGCAGTACTTC; D: NA; J: TRBJ2-7; V: TRBV14; size: few
CDR3: CASSESLGWAYEQYF; DNA: TGTGCCAGCAGTGAATCTCTGGGTTGGGCCTACGAGCAGTACTTC; D: NA; J: TRBJ2-7; V: TRBV25-1; size: NA
CDR3: CASSFETYPYEQYF; DNA: TGTGCCAGCAGCTTCGAAACATACCCCTACGAGCAGTACTTC; D: NA; J: TRBJ2-7; V: TRBV7-8; size: NA
CDR3: CASSYAGHGTGELFF; DNA: TGTGCCAGCAGTTACGCAGGGCATGGCACCGGGGAGCTGTTTTTT; D: NA; J: TRBJ2-2; V: TRBV6-6; size: few
CDR3: CASSVAGTGATYEQYF; DNA: TGTGCCAGCAGCGTCGCCGGGACAGGGGCGACCTACGAGCAGTACTTC; D: TRBD1; J: TRBJ2-7; V: TRBV9; size: NA
CDR3: CAGRDRASYEQYF; DNA: TGTGCCGGCCGGGACAGGGCCTCCTACGAGCAGTACTTC; D: TRBD1; J: TRBJ2-7; V: TRBV28; size: NA
CDR3: CASSLAFGTQYF; DNA: TGTGCCAGCAGCTTAGCCTTCGGAACGCAGTATTTT; D: NA; J: TRBJ2-3; V: TRBV7-2; size: NA
CDR3: CSVVGPELYNEQFF; DNA: TGCAGCGTTGTCGGCCCGGAGTTATACAATGAGCAGTTCTTC; D: NA; J: TRBJ2-1; V: TRBV29-1; size: NA
CDR3: CASRQGAGTEAFF; DNA: TGTGCCAGCAGGCAGGGGGCGGGCACTGAAGCTTTCTTT; D: TRBD1; J: TRBJ1-1; V: TRBV7-2; size: NA
CDR3: CASSLVTSGDIQYF; DNA: TGTGCCAGCAGCTTAGTAACCTCTGGGGACATTCAGTACTTC; D: NA; J: TRBJ2-4; V: TRBV7-2; size: NA
CDR3: CASSPQLGSGEAFF; DNA: TGCGCCAGCAGCCCCCAATTGGGGAGTGGTGAAGCTTTCTTT; D: NA; J: TRBJ1-1; V: TRBV5-1; size: few
CDR3: CATSRGEGTSTDTQYF; DNA: TGTGCCACCAGCAGAGGAGAAGGGACGAGCACAGATACGCAGTATTTT; D: NA; J: TRBJ2-3; V: TRBV15; size: few
CDR3: CASSGDGSEAFF; DNA: TGTGCCAGCAGTGGGGACGGCTCTGAAGCTTTCTTT; D: NA; J: TRBJ1-1; V: TRBV2; size: NA
CDR3: CASRPSGWDGYTF; DNA: TGTGCCAGCAGGCCTTCAGGGTGGGATGGCTACACCTTC; D: NA; J: TRBJ1-2; V: TRBV2; size: medium-sized
CDR3: CASSLLGQGTYEQYF; DNA: TGCGCCAGCAGCCTTCTCGGACAGGGAACTTACGAGCAGTACTTC; D: TRBD1; J: TRBJ2-7; V: TRBV5-1; size: many
CDR3: CASSENRGNEQFF; DNA: TGTGCCAGCAGTGAAAACCGGGGCAATGAGCAGTTCTTC; D: NA; J: TRBJ2-1; V: TRBV6-5; size: many
CDR3: CASSLWGADYGYTF; DNA: TGTGCCAGCAGCTTGTGGGGGGCTGACTATGGCTACACCTTC; D: NA; J: TRBJ1-2; V: TRBV7-9; size: few
CDR3: CASSLGQGTTQYF; DNA: TGTGCCAGCAGCTTGGGACAGGGAACAACGCAGTATTTT; D: TRBD1; J: TRBJ2-3; V: TRBV7-2; size: few
CDR3: CASSPRVVGETQYF; DNA: TGTGCCAGCAGCCCCCGCGTCGTTGGAGAGACCCAGTACTTC; D: NA; J: TRBJ2-5; V: TRBV9; size: few
CDR3: CASRAEVSEDTQYF; DNA: TGTGCCAGCAGGGCAGAGGTCTCGGAGGATACGCAGTATTTT; D: NA; J: TRBJ2-3; V: TRBV5-4; size: many
CDR3: CASSVESDSYEQYF; DNA: TGTGCCAGCAGCGTAGAGTCCGACTCCTACGAGCAGTACTTC; D: NA; J: TRBJ2-7; V: TRBV9; size: few
CDR3: CASSQAGLAPGTQYF; DNA: TGCGCCAGCAGCCAAGCGGGACTAGCGCCTGGGACCCAGTACTTC; D: TRBD2; J: TRBJ2-5; V: TRBV4-3; size: few
CDR3: CASSLEYTGGYTF; DNA: TGTGCCAGCAGCTTAGAATATACCGGGGGCTACACCTTC; D: NA; J: TRBJ1-2; V: TRBV11-2; size: NA
CDR3: CASSFTRYRSSYEQYF; DNA: TGTGCCAGCAGTTTCACTCGTTATCGGAGCTCCTACGAGCAGTACTTC; D: NA; J: TRBJ2-7; V: TRBV28; size: few
CDR3: CASKRQLSGNTIYF; DNA: TGTGCCAGTAAACGACAACTCTCTGGAAACACCATATATTTT; D: NA; J: TRBJ1-3; V: TRBV19; size: NA
CDR3: CASSPPAIPSNYGYTF; DNA: TGTGCCAGCTCACCACCGGCCATTCCGTCTAACTATGGCTACACCTTC; D: NA; J: TRBJ1-2; V: TRBV18; size: few
CDR3: CASSSSSQSNQPQHF; DNA: TGTGCCAGCAGCTCTTCGTCACAGAGCAATCAGCCCCAGCATTTT; D: NA; J: TRBJ1-5; V: TRBV9; size: few
CDR3: CASSLGTGADQETQYF; DNA: TGCGCCAGCAGCCTTGGGACAGGGGCAGACCAAGAGACCCAGTACTTC; D: TRBD1; J: TRBJ2-5; V: TRBV10-1; size: NA
CDR3: CSVLGPQNTEAFF; DNA: TGCAGCGTTCTGGGACCGCAGAACACTGAAGCTTTCTTT; D: NA; J: TRBJ1-1; V: TRBV29-1; size: NA
CDR3: CASSKVGDEQFF; DNA: TGTGCCAGCAGCAAGGTGGGGGATGAGCAGTTCTTC; D: NA; J: TRBJ2-1; V: TRBV7-2; size: few
CDR3: CATSRDPRAYNEQFF; DNA: TGTGCCACCAGCAGAGATCCTCGGGCGTACAATGAGCAGTTCTTC; D: NA; J: TRBJ2-1; V: TRBV15; size: NA
CDR3: CASFQERGPASYNSPLHF; DNA: TGTGCCAGCTTTCAAGAGCGGGGGCCGGCGTCCTATAATTCACCCCTCCACTTT; D: NA; J: TRBJ1-6; V: TRBV2; size: NA
CDR3: CASSLAGGSYEQYF; DNA: TGTGCCAGCAGCTTGGCAGGGGGATCCTACGAGCAGTACTTC; D: TRBD1; J: TRBJ2-7; V: TRBV7-9; size: few
CDR3: CASSQHRGQPYEQYF; DNA: TGCGCCAGCAGCCAGCACAGGGGGCAACCCTACGAGCAGTACTTC; D: TRBD1; J: TRBJ2-7; V: TRBV4-1; size: few